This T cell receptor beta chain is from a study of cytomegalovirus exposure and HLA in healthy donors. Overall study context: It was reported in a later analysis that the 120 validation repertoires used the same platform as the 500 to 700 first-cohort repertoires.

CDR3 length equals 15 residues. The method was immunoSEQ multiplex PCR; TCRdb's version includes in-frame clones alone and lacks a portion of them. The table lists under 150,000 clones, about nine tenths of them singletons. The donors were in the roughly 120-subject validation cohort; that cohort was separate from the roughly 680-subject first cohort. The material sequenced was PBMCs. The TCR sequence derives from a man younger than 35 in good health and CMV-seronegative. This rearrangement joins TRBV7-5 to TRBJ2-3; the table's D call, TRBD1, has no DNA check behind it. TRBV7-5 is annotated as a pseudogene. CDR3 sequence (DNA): TGTGCCAGAAGCTTATCGTTAGGGGACACAGATACGCAGTATTTT. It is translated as CARSLSLGDTDTQYF.